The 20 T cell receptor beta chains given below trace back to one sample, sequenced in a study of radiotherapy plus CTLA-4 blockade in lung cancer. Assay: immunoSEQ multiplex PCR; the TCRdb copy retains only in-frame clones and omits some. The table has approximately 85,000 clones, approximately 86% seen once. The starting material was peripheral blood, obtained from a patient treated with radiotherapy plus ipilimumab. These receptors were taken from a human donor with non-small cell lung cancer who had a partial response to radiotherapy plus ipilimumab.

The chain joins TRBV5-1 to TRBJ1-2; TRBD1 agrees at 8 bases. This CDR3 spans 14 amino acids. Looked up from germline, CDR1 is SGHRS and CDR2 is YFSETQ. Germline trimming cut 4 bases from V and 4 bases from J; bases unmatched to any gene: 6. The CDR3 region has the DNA TGCGCCAGCAGCATAGGACAGGGTAGCTATGGCTACACCTTC. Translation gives CASSIGQGSYGYTF.

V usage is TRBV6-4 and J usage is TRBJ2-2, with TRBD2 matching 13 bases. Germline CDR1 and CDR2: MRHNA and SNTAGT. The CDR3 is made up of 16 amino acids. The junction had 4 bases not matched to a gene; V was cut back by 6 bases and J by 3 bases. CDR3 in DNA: TGTGCCAGCAGCCGAGGACTAGCGGGAGACACCGGGGAGCTGTTTTTT. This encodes CASSRGLAGDTGELFF.

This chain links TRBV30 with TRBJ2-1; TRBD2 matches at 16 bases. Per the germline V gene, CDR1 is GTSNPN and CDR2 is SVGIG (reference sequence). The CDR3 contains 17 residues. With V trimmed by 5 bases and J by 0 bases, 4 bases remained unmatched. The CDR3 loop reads CAWGTSGRALSYNEQFF. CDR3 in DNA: TGTGCCTGGGGGACTAGCGGGAGGGCCCTCTCCTACAATGAGCAGTTCTTC.

CDR3 nucleotide sequence: TGTGCCAGCAGTGAAAAAGCGGGGGGCTACACCTTC. Protein: CASSEKAGGYTF. The V call is TRBV6-4, the J call TRBJ1-2; D is uncertain. The CDR3 length is 12 residues. V was shortened by 3 bases and J by 8 bases, with 10 bases between the two germline ends. Germline CDR1 MRHNA, CDR2 SNTAGT.

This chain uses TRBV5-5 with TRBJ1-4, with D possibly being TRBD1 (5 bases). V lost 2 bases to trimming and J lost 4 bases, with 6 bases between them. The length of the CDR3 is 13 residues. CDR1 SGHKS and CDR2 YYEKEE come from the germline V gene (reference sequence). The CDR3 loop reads CASSFGGNEKLFF. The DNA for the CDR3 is TGTGCCAGCAGCTTCGGGGGTAATGAAAAACTGTTTTTT.

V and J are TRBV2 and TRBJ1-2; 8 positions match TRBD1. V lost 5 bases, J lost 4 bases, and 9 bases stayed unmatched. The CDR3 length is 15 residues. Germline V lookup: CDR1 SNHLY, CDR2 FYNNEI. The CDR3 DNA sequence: TGTGCCAGCAGTCCGTCCGGGACAGGCTCCTATGGCTACACCTTC. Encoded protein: CASSPSGTGSYGYTF.

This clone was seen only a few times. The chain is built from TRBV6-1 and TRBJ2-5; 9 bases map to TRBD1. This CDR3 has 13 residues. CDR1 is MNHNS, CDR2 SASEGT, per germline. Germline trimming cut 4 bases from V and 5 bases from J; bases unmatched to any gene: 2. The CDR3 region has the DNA TGTGCCAGCAGTGCCGACAGGGGGGAGACCCAGTACTTC. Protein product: CASSADRGETQYF.

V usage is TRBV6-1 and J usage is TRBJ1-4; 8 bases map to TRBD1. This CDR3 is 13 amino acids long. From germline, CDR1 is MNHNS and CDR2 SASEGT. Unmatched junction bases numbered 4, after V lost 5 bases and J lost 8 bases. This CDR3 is CASSRQGREKLFF. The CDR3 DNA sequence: TGTGCCAGCAGTCGACAGGGGAGAGAAAAACTGTTTTTT.

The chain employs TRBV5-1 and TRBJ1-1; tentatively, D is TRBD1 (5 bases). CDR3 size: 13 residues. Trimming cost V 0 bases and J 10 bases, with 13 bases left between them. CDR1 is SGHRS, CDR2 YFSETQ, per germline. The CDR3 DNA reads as TGCGCCAGCAGCTTGGACAGGTTGAATCGAGCTTTCTTT. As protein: CASSLDRLNRAFF.

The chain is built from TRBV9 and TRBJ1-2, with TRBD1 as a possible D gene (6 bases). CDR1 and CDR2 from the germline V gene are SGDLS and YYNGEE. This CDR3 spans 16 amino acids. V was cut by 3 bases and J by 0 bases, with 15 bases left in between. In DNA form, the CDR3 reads TGTGCCAGCAGCGCCGATCCCGGGACAACTAACTATGGCTACACCTTC. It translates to CASSADPGTTNYGYTF.

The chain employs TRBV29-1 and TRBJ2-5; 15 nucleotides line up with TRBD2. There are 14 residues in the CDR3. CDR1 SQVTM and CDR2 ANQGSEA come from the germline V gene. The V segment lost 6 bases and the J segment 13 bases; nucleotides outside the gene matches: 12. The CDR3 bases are TGCAGCGTAGTCACGGGACTAGCGGGAGGCCCCGGGTACTTC. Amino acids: CSVVTGLAGGPGYF.

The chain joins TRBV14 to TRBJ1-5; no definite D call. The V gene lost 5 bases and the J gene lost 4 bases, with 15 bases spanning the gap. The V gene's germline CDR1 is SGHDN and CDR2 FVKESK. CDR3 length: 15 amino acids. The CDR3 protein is CASSGPGFGNQPQHF. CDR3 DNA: TGTGCCAGCAGCGGCCCCGGTTTCGGGAATCAGCCCCAGCATTTT.

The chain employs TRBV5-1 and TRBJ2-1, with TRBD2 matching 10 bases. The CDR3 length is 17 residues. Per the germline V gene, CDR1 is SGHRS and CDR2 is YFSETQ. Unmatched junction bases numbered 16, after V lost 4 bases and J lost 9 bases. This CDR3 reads CASSTPSGSSTRGEQFF. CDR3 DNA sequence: TGCGCCAGCAGCACCCCTAGCGGGAGCTCCACAAGAGGTGAGCAGTTCTTC.

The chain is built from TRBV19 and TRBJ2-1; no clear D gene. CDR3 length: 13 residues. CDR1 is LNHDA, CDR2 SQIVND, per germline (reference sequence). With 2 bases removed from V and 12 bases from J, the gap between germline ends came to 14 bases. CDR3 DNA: TGTGCCAGTAGTATAAACTCCGCCGGGTGGCAGTTCTTC. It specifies CASSINSAGWQFF.

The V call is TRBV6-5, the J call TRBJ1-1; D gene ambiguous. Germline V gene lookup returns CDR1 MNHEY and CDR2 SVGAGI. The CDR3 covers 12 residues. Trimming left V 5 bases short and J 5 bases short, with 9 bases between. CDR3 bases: TGTGCCAGCAGTGGAGAAGGAACTGAAGCTTTCTTT. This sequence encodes CASSGEGTEAFF.

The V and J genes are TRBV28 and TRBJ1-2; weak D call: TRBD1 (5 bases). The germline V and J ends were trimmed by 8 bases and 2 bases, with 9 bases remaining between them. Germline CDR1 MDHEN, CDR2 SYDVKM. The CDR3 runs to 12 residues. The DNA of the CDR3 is TGTGCCAGCGGACAAGGGAACTATGGCTACACCTTC. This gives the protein CASGQGNYGYTF.

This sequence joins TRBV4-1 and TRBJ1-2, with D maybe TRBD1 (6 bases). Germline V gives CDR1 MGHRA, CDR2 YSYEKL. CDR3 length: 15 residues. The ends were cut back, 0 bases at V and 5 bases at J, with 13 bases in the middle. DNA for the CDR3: TGCGCCAGCAGCCAAGATGCGGGGGCGTTTTATGGCTACACCTTC. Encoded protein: CASSQDAGAFYGYTF.

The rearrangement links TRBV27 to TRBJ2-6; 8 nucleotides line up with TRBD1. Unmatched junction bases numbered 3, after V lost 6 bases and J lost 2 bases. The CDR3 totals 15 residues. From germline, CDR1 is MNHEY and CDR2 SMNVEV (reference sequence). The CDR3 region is CASSQGAAGANVLTF. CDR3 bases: TGTGCCAGCAGCCAGGGGGCTGCTGGGGCCAACGTCCTGACTTTC.

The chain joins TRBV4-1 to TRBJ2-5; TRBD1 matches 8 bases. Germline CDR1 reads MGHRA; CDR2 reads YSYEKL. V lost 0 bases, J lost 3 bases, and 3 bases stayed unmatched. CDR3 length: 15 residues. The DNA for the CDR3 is TGCGCCAGCAGCCAAGATGGGACAGGAAAAGAGACCCAGTACTTC. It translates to CASSQDGTGKETQYF.

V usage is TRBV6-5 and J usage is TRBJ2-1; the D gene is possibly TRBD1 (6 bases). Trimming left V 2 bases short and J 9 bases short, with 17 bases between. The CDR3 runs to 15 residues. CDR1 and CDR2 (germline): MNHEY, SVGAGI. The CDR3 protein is CASSYRDIRFGEQFF. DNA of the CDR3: TGTGCCAGCAGTTACCGGGACATTAGGTTTGGTGAGCAGTTCTTC.